Listed below are T cell receptor beta chains from one sample, sequenced in a study of control samples from healthy donors and cancer patients. Method: immunoSEQ multiplex PCR; TCRdb's copy keeps in-frame clones and lacks some. Of about 170,000 clones listed, about nine tenths are singletons. The sequenced material came from blood. The origin of the receptors is a woman in her 30s in good health. CDR3s include the opening cysteine and the closing phenylalanine or tryptophan. A D gene is named only where the DNA matches it firmly. Clone size is stated in some rows and not others, as once, few, many or a class when expanded.

v_call: TRBV6-5; j_call: TRBJ1-6; clone_size: few; d_call: TRBD1; cdr3_nt: TGTGCCAGCAGCCGGGGACAGGCAGCTTCACCCCTCCACTTT; cdr3_aa: CASSRGQAASPLHF
v_call: TRBV5-1; j_call: TRBJ1-1; clone_size: -; d_call: -; cdr3_nt: TGCGCCAGCAGCACCGAGTTGAACACTGAAGCTTTCTTT; cdr3_aa: CASSTELNTEAFF
v_call: TRBV29-1; j_call: TRBJ2-5; clone_size: -; d_call: -; cdr3_nt: TGCAGCGTCTCCCCGGAGTACCAAGAGACCCAGTACTTC; cdr3_aa: CSVSPEYQETQYF
v_call: TRBV7-6; j_call: TRBJ1-2; clone_size: few; d_call: TRBD1; cdr3_nt: TGTGCCAGCAGCTCACCGGGACAGGGGGAATACTATGGCTACACCTTC; cdr3_aa: CASSSPGQGEYYGYTF
v_call: TRBV6-2/TRBV6-3; j_call: TRBJ1-2; clone_size: -; d_call: TRBD1; cdr3_nt: TGTGCCAGCAGTTACTTCCGACAGGGAGATGGCTACACCTTC; cdr3_aa: CASSYFRQGDGYTF
v_call: TRBV11-1; j_call: TRBJ1-1; clone_size: -; d_call: -; cdr3_nt: TGTGCCAGCAGCCCATTACGTCCGGGGAACACTGAAGCTTTCTTT; cdr3_aa: CASSPLRPGNTEAFF
v_call: TRBV28; j_call: TRBJ1-2; clone_size: -; d_call: -; cdr3_nt: TGTGCCAGCAGTTTATACGCCTATGGCTACACCTTC; cdr3_aa: CASSLYAYGYTF
v_call: TRBV12-3/TRBV12-4; j_call: TRBJ1-5; clone_size: medium-sized; d_call: -; cdr3_nt: TGTGCCAGCAGTTTGACAGGAAATCAGCCCCAGCATTTT; cdr3_aa: CASSLTGNQPQHF
v_call: TRBV25-1; j_call: TRBJ2-7; clone_size: few; d_call: TRBD1; cdr3_nt: TGTGCCAGCAGTGAAGTAAACAGGGGCGAGCAGTACTTC; cdr3_aa: CASSEVNRGEQYF
v_call: TRBV5-4; j_call: TRBJ2-3; clone_size: -; d_call: TRBD2; cdr3_nt: TGTGCCAGCAGCCGGGGACTAGCGGGGGGCCGAAGCACAGATACGCAGTATTTT; cdr3_aa: CASSRGLAGGRSTDTQYF
v_call: TRBV15; j_call: TRBJ2-5; clone_size: once; d_call: TRBD2; cdr3_nt: TGTGCCACCAGCAGAGGGTCTAGCGGGGGGCAAGAGACCCAGTACTTC; cdr3_aa: CATSRGSSGGQETQYF
v_call: TRBV28; j_call: TRBJ2-6; clone_size: -; d_call: -; cdr3_nt: TGTGCCAGCAGTAAAGGGGGGACTGGGGCCAACGTCCTGACTTTC; cdr3_aa: CASSKGGTGANVLTF
v_call: TRBV2; j_call: TRBJ1-3; clone_size: -; d_call: -; cdr3_nt: TGTGCCAGCAGCCTATTCTCTGGAAACACCATATATTTT; cdr3_aa: CASSLFSGNTIYF
v_call: TRBV5-4; j_call: TRBJ2-7; clone_size: -; d_call: -; cdr3_nt: TGTGCCAGCAGCTTGGCAGGGTATTCCTACGAGCAGTACTTC; cdr3_aa: CASSLAGYSYEQYF
v_call: TRBV11-1; j_call: TRBJ1-2; clone_size: few; d_call: TRBD1; cdr3_nt: TGTGCCAGCAGTCCGGACAGGGCCTATGGCTACACCTTC; cdr3_aa: CASSPDRAYGYTF
v_call: TRBV6-5; j_call: TRBJ2-5; clone_size: once; d_call: -; cdr3_nt: TGTGCCAGCAGTAAACAGGGTACCAACCAAGAGACCCAGTACTTC; cdr3_aa: CASSKQGTNQETQYF
v_call: TRBV28; j_call: TRBJ2-5; clone_size: once; d_call: TRBD2; cdr3_nt: TGTGCCAGCAGTTTTCTAGCGGAGAACCAAGAGACCCAGTACTTC; cdr3_aa: CASSFLAENQETQYF
v_call: TRBV19; j_call: TRBJ2-7; clone_size: -; d_call: TRBD1; cdr3_nt: TGTGCCAGTAGTATAGATCGCCTCGACAGGGGAACCTACGAGCAGTACTTC; cdr3_aa: CASSIDRLDRGTYEQYF
v_call: TRBV28; j_call: TRBJ2-3; clone_size: -; d_call: -; cdr3_nt: TGTGCCAGCAGAAAGACCACAGATACGCAGTATTTT; cdr3_aa: CASRKTTDTQYF
v_call: TRBV19; j_call: TRBJ2-3; clone_size: -; d_call: -; cdr3_nt: TGTGCCAGTAGTATAGAGCGAGGGGTGGATACGCAGTATTTT; cdr3_aa: CASSIERGVDTQYF
v_call: TRBV11-2; j_call: TRBJ2-3; clone_size: -; d_call: TRBD2; cdr3_nt: TGTGCCAGCACCGGGGGGATTGCAGATACGCAGTATTTT; cdr3_aa: CASTGGIADTQYF
v_call: TRBV2; j_call: TRBJ1-1; clone_size: -; d_call: -; cdr3_nt: TGTGCCAGCAGTGGAGGGGAGAACACTGAAGCTTTCTTT; cdr3_aa: CASSGGENTEAFF